The 14 T cell receptor beta chains reported below all come from one sample, sequenced in a study of T cells in Graves' hyperthyroidism and ophthalmopathy. Amplification yielded TCR beta CDR3 regions, with RNA transcripts as the source. The HTBI primer set served for first-round RT-PCR of the TCR CDR3. TCRdb reprocessed the multiplex PCR reads via MiXCR and lists one record per CDR3 protein. This repertoire shows roughly 170,000 distinct CDR3 sequences, over 15% found once; its top ten account for 25% to 30%. The sequenced sample consisted of blood. The source of these receptors is a woman between 50 and 59 years old with Graves' hyperthyroidism.

This clonotype was counted a few times. This chain's CDR3 is CASGPRMGLNQPQHF. In nucleotides, the CDR3 is TGTGCCAGTGGCCCGAGGATGGGGCTCAATCAGCCCCAGCATTTT. This chain uses TRBV19 with TRBJ1-5, with D possibly TRBD1 on 5 matching bases. Trimming took 8 bases from V and 3 from J, leaving 17 bases between them. The CDR3 length is 15 residues. Germline V gene lookup returns CDR1 LNHDA and CDR2 SQIVND (reference sequence). Full variable domain (missing parts from reference TRBV19 and TRBJ1-5): DGGITQSPKYLFRKEGQNVTLSCEQNLNHDAMYWYRQDPGQGLRLIYYSQIVNDFQKGDIAEGYSVSREKKESFPLTVTSAQKNPTAFYLCASGPRMGLNQPQHFGDGTRLSIL.

This clonotype was found many times. The chain links TRBV5-1 to TRBJ1-2; the D is unclear. V gave up 0 bases and J gave up 5 bases, with 11 bases separating them. The CDR3 consists of 14 residues. CDR1 and CDR2 from the germline V gene are SGHRS and YFSETQ. DNA for the CDR3: TGCGCCAGCAGCTTGGGATCTGACGTGTATGGCTACACCTTC. It encodes CASSLGSDVYGYTF.

This clonotype has at least ten counts. The rearrangement uses TRBV6-2 or TRBV6-3 and TRBJ2-5; D unclear. The CDR3 is 17 residues long. Trimming left V 5 bases short and J 1 base short, with 20 bases between. In germline, CDR1 is MNHEY, CDR2 SVGEGT. CDR3 region: CASSLINPMARQETQYF. The CDR3 nucleotides read TGTGCCAGCAGTCTTATTAATCCCATGGCTCGCCAAGAGACCCAGTACTTC.

The chain employs TRBV12-5 and TRBJ2-5; 7 positions agree with TRBD1. The CDR3 is made up of 15 amino acids. V shed 6 bases, J shed 3 bases, and the junction held 10 bases outside the gene matches. The V gene's germline CDR1 is LGHNT and CDR2 FRNRAP. CDR3 amino acids: CASGGQPPPKETQYF. The CDR3, as DNA: TGTGCTAGTGGGGGACAGCCCCCTCCTAAAGAGACCCAGTACTTC.

This clonotype was recorded many times. The V gene is TRBV5-1, the J gene TRBJ2-1; a possible D gene is TRBD1 (5 bases). Between the trimmed V and J ends, which lost 5 bases and 4 bases, there was a span of 22 bases. The germline V gene has CDR1 SGHRS and CDR2 YFSETQ. The CDR3 is 17 residues long. The CDR3 coding sequence is TGCGCCAGCAGGGCAGGGTTTCAAGCTTCGCGGTACAATGAGCAGTTCTTC. It is translated as CASRAGFQASRYNEQFF.

The V call is TRBV5-1, the J call TRBJ1-2; 10 bases align to TRBD1. This CDR3 has 13 amino acids. The germline V gene encodes CDR1 SGHRS and CDR2 YFSETQ. V lost 8 bases to trimming and J lost 7 bases; unmatched junction nucleotides: 8. CDR3 sequence (DNA): TGCGCCAGTATGGACAGGGGGAATGGTGGCTACACCTTC. Translated, it gives CASMDRGNGGYTF. Full variable domain (rest looked up from reference TRBV5-1 and TRBJ1-2): KAGVTQTPRYLIKTRGQQVTLSCSPISGHRSVSWYQQTPGQGLQFLFEYFSETQRNKGNFPGRFSGRQFSNSRSEMNVSTLELGDSALYLCASMDRGNGGYTFGSGTRLTVV.

The chain combines TRBV12-3 or TRBV12-4 with TRBJ1-6, with a tentative D call TRBD1 (5 bases). CDR3 length: 13 residues. V lost 9 bases, J lost 8 bases, and 14 bases lay in between. CDR3 sequence (DNA): TGTGCCAGTGCTACTCAGGGTTATTCACCCCTCCACTTT. Translated: CASATQGYSPLHF.

At least ten counts were recorded for this clonotype. V gene TRBV12-3 or TRBV12-4 combines with J gene TRBJ1-2, with a tentative D call TRBD1 (5 bases). This CDR3 has 15 residues. With 0 bases removed from V and 4 bases from J, the gap between germline ends came to 12 bases. The CDR3 is CASSLAGGAGYGYTF. The CDR3 nucleotides read TGTGCCAGCAGTTTAGCGGGTGGGGCCGGCTATGGCTACACCTTC.

V and J are TRBV16 and TRBJ1-6; perhaps TRBD1 as D (6 bases). V shed 8 bases and J shed 0 bases, with 20 bases lying between them. The CDR3 totals 18 residues. Germline assignment: CDR1 KGHSY and CDR2 FQNENV. CDR3 in DNA: TGTGCCAGCGGCCCCGCCGACAGGTATATCTCCTATAATTCACCCCTCCACTTT. The encoded protein is CASGPADRYISYNSPLHF. The complete variable domain, with remaining parts taken from reference TRBV16 and TRBJ1-6, reads GEEVAQTPKHLVRGEGQKAKLYCAPIKGHSYVFWYQQVLKNEFKFLISFQNENVFDETGMPKERFSAKCLPNSPCSLEIQATKLEDSAVYFCASGPADRYISYNSPLHFGNGTRLTVT.

This clonotype was seen ten or more times. The chain is built from TRBV5-8 and TRBJ2-1; no clear D gene. The CDR3 is made up of 15 amino acids. V shed 8 bases and J shed 8 bases, with 23 bases lying between them. CDR1 is SGHTS, CDR2 YDEGEE, per germline. CDR3 in amino acids: CASSPQVGLEDEQFF. In DNA form, the CDR3 reads TGTGCCAGTTCGCCTCAGGTAGGCCTTGAGGATGAGCAGTTCTTC.

This clonotype showed up many times. This chain links TRBV5-1 with TRBJ2-3; D is possibly TRBD1 (5 bases). The CDR3 length is 14 residues. V lost 2 bases, J lost 4 bases, and 11 bases lay in between. Germline lookup yields CDR1 SGHRS and CDR2 YFSETQ. The CDR3 DNA follows: TGCGCCAGCAGCTTAGGTGGGGCAGCAGATACGCAGTATTTT. Protein product: CASSLGGAADTQYF.

On this clonotype: One base away lies a much larger clone, so this may be a sequencing read error. This chain links TRBV20-1 with TRBJ1-2; D may be TRBD1 (5 bases). Germline V gene lookup returns CDR1 DFQATT and CDR2 SNEGSKA (reference sequence). Trimming cost V 5 bases and J 1 base, with 14 bases left between them. CDR3 size: 14 residues. CDR3 nucleotides: TGCAGTGCTGGAGCCCGGGGGGGTAACTATGGCTACACCTTC. This encodes CSAGARGGNYGYTF.

V gene TRBV6-6 combines with J gene TRBJ1-1, with 10 nucleotides matching TRBD1. CDR1 MNHNY and CDR2 SVGAGI come from the germline V gene (reference sequence). This CDR3 region has 14 residues. V lost 2 bases to trimming and J lost 7 bases; unmatched junction nucleotides: 4. The DNA for the CDR3 is TGTGCCAGCAGTTACGGGGACAGGGGCCATGAAGCTTTCTTT. As protein: CASSYGDRGHEAFF.

This clonotype was detected many times. The chain recombines TRBV7-9 with TRBJ2-1, with 11 bases fitting TRBD2. Germline V gives CDR1 SEHNR, CDR2 FQNEAQ (reference sequence). With V trimmed by 5 bases and J by 3 bases, 6 bases remained unmatched. This CDR3 comprises 16 residues. The CDR3 DNA follows: TGTGCCAGCAGCCCGCCGGGACTAGCGGACTACAATGAGCAGTTCTTC. This sequence encodes CASSPPGLADYNEQFF. Full variable domain (missing parts from reference TRBV7-9 and TRBJ2-1): DTGVSQNPRHKITKRGQNVTFRCDPISEHNRLYWYRQTLGQGPEFLTYFQNEAQLEKSRLLSDRFSAERPKGSFSTLEIQRTEQGDSAMYLCASSPPGLADYNEQFFGPGTRLTVL.